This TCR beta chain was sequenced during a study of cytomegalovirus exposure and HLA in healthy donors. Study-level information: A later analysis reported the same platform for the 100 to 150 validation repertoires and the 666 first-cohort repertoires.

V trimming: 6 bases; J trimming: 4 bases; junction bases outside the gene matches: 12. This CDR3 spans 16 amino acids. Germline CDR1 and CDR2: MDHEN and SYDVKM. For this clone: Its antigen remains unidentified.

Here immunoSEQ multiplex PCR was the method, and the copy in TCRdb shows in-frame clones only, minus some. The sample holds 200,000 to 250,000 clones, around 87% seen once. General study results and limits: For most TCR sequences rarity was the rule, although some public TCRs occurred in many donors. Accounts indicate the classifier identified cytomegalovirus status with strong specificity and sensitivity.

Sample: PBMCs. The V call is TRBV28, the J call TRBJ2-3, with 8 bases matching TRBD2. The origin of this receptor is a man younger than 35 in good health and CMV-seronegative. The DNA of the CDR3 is TGTGCCAGCAGGATGCGGAGGAGCGGGGGAGCAGATACGCAGTATTTT. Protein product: CASRMRRSGGADTQYF.